Listed here is a single TCR beta chain. Measured with immunoSEQ multiplex PCR; TCRdb has only the in-frame clones, and not every one. The table shows about 69,000 clones, with 90% occurring only once. It was autoimmune disease history or systemic immunosuppression that excluded patients. The data are from a study of OX40 agonist ivuxolimab in advanced cancers. Study as a whole: Recorded diagnoses for dose-escalation patients were hepatocellular carcinoma, melanoma, renal cell or head and neck cancer. Partial responses were achieved by three patients, one with hepatocellular carcinoma and two with cutaneous melanoma.

J gave up 3 bases and V 6 bases, and 3 bases lay outside the gene matches. From germline, CDR1 is WSHSY and CDR2 SAAADI. This CDR3 region has 14 residues. The source material was CD4+ or CD8+ T cells sorted from blood, sampled in a trial of the OX40 agonist ivuxolimab. The chain recombines TRBV10-2 with TRBJ2-1, with 9 nucleotides matching TRBD2. The sequence derives from an adult with an advanced solid tumor such as melanoma, head and neck, liver or kidney cancer. CDR3 residues: CASRLAGHYNEQFF. The CDR3 bases are TGCGCCAGCAGGCTAGCGGGACACTACAATGAGCAGTTCTTC.